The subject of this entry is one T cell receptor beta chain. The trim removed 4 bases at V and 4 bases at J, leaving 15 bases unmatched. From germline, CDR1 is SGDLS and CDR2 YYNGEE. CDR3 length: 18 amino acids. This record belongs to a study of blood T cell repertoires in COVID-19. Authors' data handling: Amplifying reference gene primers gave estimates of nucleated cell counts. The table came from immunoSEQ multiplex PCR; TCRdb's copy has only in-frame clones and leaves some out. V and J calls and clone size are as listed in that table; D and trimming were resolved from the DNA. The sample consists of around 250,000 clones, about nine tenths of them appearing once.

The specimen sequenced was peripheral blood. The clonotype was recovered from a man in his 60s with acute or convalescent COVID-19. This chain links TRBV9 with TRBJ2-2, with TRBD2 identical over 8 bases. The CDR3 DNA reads TGTGCCAGCAGCCCCGGGCGATGGCTAGCGGGCGTCACCGGGGAGCTGTTTTTT. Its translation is CASSPGRWLAGVTGELFF.